This T cell receptor beta chain is drawn from a study of blood T cell repertoires in COVID-19. Study in general: Whether acute or convalescent, the COVID-19 samples came from the United States, Italy and Spain. PBMCs, B-cell-depleted T cells, or T cells were the source of the cDNA or gDNA that made up the material.

In the authors' workflow: Reference gene primers were amplified, and this amplification served to estimate nucleated cell counts. Repertoires were generated with immunoSEQ multiplex PCR, while TCRdb's copy carries only in-frame clones and drops some. The V and J calls and clone size were taken over from that table, and D and trimming were inferred from the DNA. The sample lists around 50,000 clones, 75% to 95% occurring once. The CDR3 sequence is 15 residues long. The germline V and J ends were trimmed by 8 bases and 0 bases, with 13 bases remaining between them. Germline V gene data show CDR1 as KGHSH and CDR2 as LQKENI.

Sequencing input: peripheral blood. The rearrangement uses TRBV18 and TRBJ1-4; a weak D match, TRBD1 (5 bases). The sequence was obtained from a man aged 65 to 79 with active COVID-19. The CDR3: CASGGGFATNEKLFF. DNA of the CDR3: TGTGCCAGCGGGGGAGGCTTTGCAACTAATGAAAAACTGTTTTTT.